This T cell receptor beta chain was sequenced for a study of CD8 T cells in Susac syndrome. FACS enriched CD8+ TEMRA cells, while bulk CD8+ and CD4+ were negatively isolated. It was with random hexamers that roughly 0.45 to 1 ug RNA was reverse transcribed. TCRdb independently ran MiXCR on the immunoSEQ multiplex PCR reads; one entry per CDR3 protein. The sample has 150,000 to 200,000 distinct CDR3 sequences, about 93% seen once; the top ten hold around 0.14%. Germline CDR1 and CDR2: SGDLS and YYNGEE. Unmatched junction bases numbered 11, after V lost 6 bases and J lost 6 bases. The CDR3 runs to 15 residues.

This sequence was found in a human donor in good health. The chain has TRBV9 and TRBJ2-1, with 8 bases matching TRBD2. Sequenced: CD4+ T cells from PBMCs. This CDR3 is CASNQAGGQVNEQFF. In nucleotides, the CDR3 is TGTGCCAGCAACCAGGCGGGGGGCCAAGTCAATGAGCAGTTCTTC.